This T cell receptor (beta chain) was obtained from a study of blood T cell repertoires in COVID-19. The CDR3 spans 14 residues. The V and J ends lost 5 bases and 4 bases, in that order; junction bases with no gene match: 5. Germline V lookup: CDR1 LNHDA, CDR2 SQIVND (reference sequence). Measured with immunoSEQ multiplex PCR; TCRdb has only the in-frame clones, and not every one. Among 400,000 or so clones listed, about nine tenths were seen once. What the recovered Cohort 3 donors had was two negative PCRs, clearance, or symptom resolution. The V and J genes are TRBV19 and TRBJ1-2; 9 nucleotides align to TRBD1. Sequenced sample: PBMCs or T cells enriched from blood (not recorded which). The TCR originated in a young man who had recovered from COVID-19. The CDR3 reads CASSATGGFYGYTF. In nucleotides, the CDR3 is TGTGCCAGTAGTGCCACAGGGGGCTTCTATGGCTACACCTTC.